This is a list of T cell receptor beta chains from one sample in a study of circulating tumor DNA in untreated peripheral T-cell lymphoma. The assay was immunoSEQ multiplex PCR, and TCRdb's table has in-frame clones only and misses some. The sample yields some 10,000 clones, 65% to 80% seen once. Material for sequencing was tumor tissue. All receptors come from a human donor with peripheral T-cell lymphoma. The CDR3 runs from the conserved cysteine through the conserved F or W. A D gene is named only where the DNA matches it firmly. Where a row states a size, it is once, few, many or the class of an expanded clone; other rows omit it.

D gene,V gene,clone size,J gene,CDR3 protein,CDR3 DNA
.,TRBV19,.,TRBJ1-5,CASNRVWSNQPQHF,TGTGCCAGTAATAGGGTATGGAGCAATCAGCCCCAGCATTTT
.,TRBV28,.,TRBJ2-3,CASSLWGTSTDTQYF,TGTGCCAGCAGTTTATGGGGGACTAGCACAGATACGCAGTATTTT
.,TRBV5-1,few,TRBJ1-2,CASSYGDEYDYGYTF,TGCGCCAGCAGCTATGGAGACGAGTACGATTATGGCTACACCTTC
.,TRBV14,few,TRBJ2-5,CASSQAGTSYF,TGTGCCAGCAGCCAGGCCGGGACTTCTTACTTC
.,TRBV6-8,.,TRBJ1-1,CASSYHQRTEAFF,TGTGCCAGCAGTTACCACCAGAGGACTGAAGCTTTCTTT
.,TRBV30,.,TRBJ1-4,CAWGSGVREKLFF,TGTGCCTGGGGATCAGGGGTGAGGGAAAAACTGTTTTTT
TRBD2,TRBV5-1,.,TRBJ2-5,CASSLSSGGQETQYF,TGCGCCAGCAGCTTGTCTAGCGGGGGTCAAGAGACCCAGTACTTC
.,TRBV28,.,TRBJ1-2,CASSFGQTNGYTF,TGTGCCAGCAGTTTTGGGCAGACGAATGGCTACACCTTC
.,TRBV2,.,TRBJ1-2,CASSLQGLGGYTF,TGTGCCAGCAGCCTACAGGGCCTCGGAGGCTACACCTTC
.,TRBV18,.,TRBJ1-3,CASSLGENTIYF,TGTGCCAGCTCATTAGGGGAAAACACCATATATTTT
.,TRBV30,.,TRBJ1-1,CAWRYAGNTEAFF,TGTGCCTGGAGGTACGCAGGGAACACTGAAGCTTTCTTT
.,TRBV7-5,.,TRBJ2-7,CASSLDLGSSYEQYF,TGTGCCAGCAGCTTAGATCTCGGCAGTTCCTACGAGCAGTACTTC
.,TRBV6-8,.,TRBJ2-7,CASSPGQSSYEQYF,TGTGCCAGCAGTCCCGGACAGAGCTCCTACGAGCAGTACTTC
TRBD1,TRBV19,.,TRBJ1-5,CASSPTGQGLQPQHF,TGTGCCAGTAGCCCCACGGGACAGGGTCTTCAGCCCCAGCATTTT
TRBD1,TRBV6-8,once,TRBJ2-1,CASSLSGQLLYNEQFF,TGTGCCAGCAGTTTATCGGGACAGCTCTTATACAATGAGCAGTTCTTC
TRBD1,TRBV23-1,.,TRBJ1-1,CASQLGQGAEAFF,TGCGCCAGCCAGCTGGGACAGGGGGCGGAAGCTTTCTTT
.,TRBV27,.,TRBJ1-2,CASSSGFSQDGYTF,TGTGCCAGCAGTTCGGGTTTCTCCCAGGATGGCTACACCTTC
.,TRBV6-8,few,TRBJ1-5,CASRTLTGSNQPQHF,TGTGCCAGCAGAACTTTAACCGGGAGCAATCAGCCCCAGCATTTT
.,TRBV6-8,.,TRBJ1-1,CASSYDWGYTEAFF,TGTGCCAGCAGTTACGACTGGGGTTACACTGAAGCTTTCTTT
.,TRBV6-8,.,TRBJ2-6,CASSYLWRYSGANVLTF,TGTGCCAGCAGTTACTTGTGGCGGTACTCTGGGGCCAACGTCCTGACTTTC
.,TRBV11-3,.,TRBJ2-5,CASSLGRRMGETQYF,TGTGCCAGCAGCTTAGGGCGGCGGATGGGTGAGACCCAGTACTTC
.,TRBV10-3,few,TRBJ2-7,CAISESGARLEQYF,TGTGCCATCAGTGAGTCGGGGGCCCGTTTGGAGCAGTACTTC
.,TRBV28,.,TRBJ2-5,CASSTQGHRHQETQYF,TGTGCCAGCAGTACACAGGGACACCGTCACCAAGAGACCCAGTACTTC
TRBD2,TRBV6-8,.,TRBJ2-7,CASSSATSGGFEQYF,TGTGCCAGCAGTTCGGCGACTAGCGGGGGGTTCGAGCAGTACTTC
.,TRBV6-8,.,TRBJ2-7,CASSPQGYEQYF,TGTGCCAGCAGTCCTCAGGGGTACGAGCAGTACTTC
.,TRBV29-1,.,TRBJ1-2,CSARGRTNYGYTF,TGCAGCGCCCGGGGCAGGACGAACTATGGCTACACCTTC
.,TRBV12-5,.,TRBJ1-3,CASGLKNIGSPLSGNTIYF,TGTGCTAGTGGTTTGAAAAATATAGGCAGCCCCCTCTCTGGAAACACCATATATTTT
.,TRBV6-8,.,TRBJ1-1,CASSYSEGNTEAFF,TGTGCCAGCAGTTACTCGGAGGGGAACACTGAAGCTTTCTTT
.,TRBV11-3,.,TRBJ2-7,CASSTQVGDYEQYF,TGTGCCAGCAGCACCCAGGTGGGGGACTACGAGCAGTACTTC
TRBD1,TRBV11-3,.,TRBJ2-5,CASSPKAGGKETQYF,TGTGCCAGCAGCCCCAAGGCAGGGGGTAAGGAGACCCAGTACTTC
.,TRBV29-1,once,TRBJ1-1,CSVEGAWAEAFF,TGCAGCGTTGAGGGGGCATGGGCTGAAGCTTTCTTT
.,TRBV28,.,TRBJ1-4,CASREGDEKLFF,TGTGCCTCGAGAGAAGGGGATGAAAAACTGTTTTTT
TRBD1,TRBV6-8,few,TRBJ1-2,CASSLRQGRYGYTF,TGTGCCAGCAGCCTCAGACAGGGACGATATGGCTACACCTTC